This T cell receptor (beta chain) came from a study of T cells after yellow fever vaccination. As for the study in general: Low-cell-number fractions were prepared with SMART-Seq v4 Ultra Low Input. Study results and caveats: Though it reached lower strength, the secondary response hit its peak faster, day 5 versus 15. Contamination of FACS-sorted repertoires by abundant clonotypes from the bulk population could occur.

5'RACE template switching generated TCR cDNA, adding a universal primer site and UMIs. TCRdb analysed the 5' RACE reads with MiXCR anew, one entry per CDR3 protein. This sample has roughly 330,000 distinct CDR3 sequences; roughly 4% occur once, and the top ten carry roughly 26%. The sample holds a few counts of this clonotype. Its antigen is as yet unknown. This CDR3 has 15 amino acids. V lost 7 bases and J 4 bases, leaving 19 bases between the germline ends. Germline V gene sequence: CDR1 SGHTA, CDR2 FQGNSA. The source material was PBMCs, sampled 5 days after the yellow fever booster vaccination. The clonotype comes from a young man who received the YFV17D yellow fever vaccine. The J gene is TRBJ1-2, the V gene TRBV7-2; D perhaps matches TRBD1 (6 bases). CDR3 sequence: CASTSPGGRGYGYTF. CDR3 in DNA: TGTGCCAGCACCTCCCCCGGGGGGCGCGGCTATGGCTACACCTTC. The whole variable domain, filled in from reference TRBV7-2 and TRBJ1-2, reads GAGVSQSPSNKVTEKGKDVELRCDPISGHTALYWYRQSLGQGLEFLIYFQGNSAPDKSGLPSDRFSAERTGGSVSTLTIQRTQQEDSAVYLCASTSPGGRGYGYTFGSGTRLTVV.